A selection of T cell receptor beta chains follows, all from one sample in a study of T cells in Graves' hyperthyroidism and ophthalmopathy. TCRdb recomputed calls from the multiplex PCR reads with MiXCR, one row per CDR3 protein. This table holds about 520,000 distinct CDR3 sequences, approximately 25% found once. The sample taken for sequencing was blood. The receptors derive from a woman in her 30s with Graves' ophthalmopathy. CDR3s include the opening cysteine and the closing phenylalanine or tryptophan. D genes are given only for firm matches. Not all rows give a size; the values are once, few, many and, for expanded clones, a class.

TRBV12-3/TRBV12-4	-	TRBJ1-3	-	CASSYRGGGFSGNTIYF	TGTGCCAGCAGTTACCGGGGAGGAGGATTCTCTGGAAACACCATATATTTT
TRBV7-9	many	TRBJ2-6	-	CASSTGPSGANVLTF	TGTGCCAGCAGCACTGGCCCCTCTGGGGCCAACGTCCTGACTTTC
TRBV28	many	TRBJ1-5	-	CASSLSRSNQPQHF	TGTGCCAGCAGTTTATCACGGAGCAATCAGCCCCAGCATTTT
TRBV12-3/TRBV12-4	many	TRBJ1-1	-	CASSLFGGGTEAFF	TGTGCCAGCAGTTTATTCGGGGGTGGCACTGAAGCTTTCTTT
TRBV6-2/TRBV6-3	many	TRBJ2-7	TRBD1	CASKGAFNVEQYF	TGTGCCAGCAAGGGGGCCTTTAACGTCGAGCAGTACTTC
TRBV7-2	many	TRBJ2-5	-	CTSSSRDQETQYF	TGTACCAGCAGCTCTAGAGACCAAGAGACCCAGTACTTC
TRBV18	few	TRBJ1-5	TRBD1	CASSATGTGDQPQHF	TGTGCCAGCTCGGCAACCGGGACAGGGGACCAGCCCCAGCATTTT
TRBV20-1	many	TRBJ2-7	-	CSARVSSYEQYF	TGCAGTGCTAGGGTTAGCTCCTACGAGCAGTACTTC
TRBV27	-	TRBJ1-1	-	CASWGSEAFF	TGTGCCAGCTGGGGGTCCGAAGCTTTCTTT
TRBV18	many	TRBJ1-5	-	CASSQQRKNQPQHF	TGTGCCAGCTCTCAACAGAGAAAGAATCAGCCCCAGCATTTT
TRBV6-1	-	TRBJ1-2	-	CASRRSKNYGYTF	TGTGCCAGCAGGAGATCCAAGAATTATGGCTACACCTTC
TRBV2	many	TRBJ2-5	TRBD1	CASKGTGQETQYF	TGTGCCAGCAAGGGGACAGGACAAGAGACCCAGTACTTC
TRBV19	-	TRBJ1-5	-	CASTGVSNQPQHF	TGTGCCAGTACAGGGGTTAGCAATCAGCCCCAGCATTTT
TRBV4-1	-	TRBJ1-5	-	CASSQLTGHSNQPQHF	TGCGCCAGCAGCCAATTGACAGGACATAGCAATCAGCCCCAGCATTTT
TRBV6-5	many	TRBJ1-5	-	CASSLSSGGSQPQHF	TGTGCCAGCAGTTTGAGTTCGGGGGGCAGTCAGCCCCAGCATTTT
TRBV11-2	many	TRBJ1-3	-	CASSTVTGPSGNTIYF	TGTGCCAGCAGCACCGTGACAGGACCCTCTGGAAACACCATATATTTT
TRBV28	many	TRBJ2-5	-	CASSSPGGPQYF	TGTGCCAGCAGTTCCCCCGGGGGGCCCCAGTACTTC
TRBV12-5	many	TRBJ1-2	TRBD1	CASGLGTGFGYTF	TGTGCTAGTGGCCTGGGGACAGGGTTTGGCTACACCTTC
TRBV7-9	-	TRBJ2-5	-	CATGKTATQETQYF	TGTGCCACCGGAAAGACAGCTACACAAGAGACCCAGTACTTC
TRBV6-1	many	TRBJ1-6	-	CASRPLGLLSSPLHF	TGTGCCAGCAGGCCCCTCGGACTGCTAAGTTCACCCCTCCACTTT
TRBV20-1	many	TRBJ1-2	TRBD1	CSARPDRGQNGYTF	TGCAGTGCTAGACCTGACAGGGGGCAGAATGGCTACACCTTC
TRBV6-5	many	TRBJ2-7	TRBD2	CASSSGTSGGTYEQYF	TGTGCCAGCAGCTCGGGGACTAGCGGGGGAACCTACGAGCAGTACTTC
TRBV7-3	-	TRBJ2-3	TRBD1	CASSPDRGQGTQYF	TGTGCCAGCAGCCCCGACAGGGGTCAAGGCACGCAGTATTTT
TRBV6-1	many	TRBJ1-1	TRBD1	CASSEGYRDRGVKAFF	TGTGCCAGCAGTGAAGGATACCGGGACAGGGGTGTTAAAGCTTTCTTT
TRBV5-6	-	TRBJ1-2	TRBD1	CDSSPGQGRTAF	TGTGACAGCAGCCCAGGACAGGGCCGTACCGCCTTC
TRBV12-3/TRBV12-4	few	TRBJ1-1	-	CASRGGRSTEAFF	TGTGCCAGCAGGGGAGGGCGGAGTACTGAAGCTTTCTTT
TRBV6-2/TRBV6-3	once	TRBJ2-3	TRBD2	CASSYSILAGAGGTQYF	TGTGCCAGCAGTTACTCCATACTAGCGGGGGCAGGGGGTACGCAGTATTTT
TRBV28	-	TRBJ1-2	TRBD1	CASSLVGQVVGYGYTF	TGTGCCAGCAGTTTAGTGGGACAGGTAGTTGGCTATGGCTACACCTTC
TRBV11-2	many	TRBJ1-1	-	CASSLVRGMNTEAFF	TGTGCCAGCAGCTTAGTTCGGGGGATGAACACTGAAGCTTTCTTT
TRBV7-9	many	TRBJ2-5	-	CASSLYEKETQYF	TGTGCCAGCAGCTTATACGAGAAAGAGACCCAGTACTTC
TRBV12-3/TRBV12-4	-	TRBJ1-1	TRBD1	CASSKYRTGTNTEAFF	TGTGCCAGCAGTAAATACCGGACAGGGACTAACACTGAAGCTTTCTTT
TRBV7-2	-	TRBJ1-5	-	CASSLFKPNQPQHF	TGTGCCAGCAGCTTATTTAAGCCCAATCAGCCCCAGCATTTT
TRBV12-3/TRBV12-4	-	TRBJ1-2	TRBD1	CASKGQGTTDGYTF	TGTGCCAGCAAAGGACAGGGAACAACGGATGGCTACACCTTC
TRBV12-3/TRBV12-4	many	TRBJ1-1	-	CASSSPGDLGTEAFF	TGTGCCAGCAGTTCCCCGGGCGACCTGGGAACTGAAGCTTTCTTT
TRBV6-1	many	TRBJ1-1	-	CASSVGGQLEAFF	TGTGCCAGCAGTGTGGGGGGGCAACTCGAAGCTTTCTTT
TRBV6-5	-	TRBJ2-7	-	CASSYRGLAYEQYF	TGTGCCAGCAGTTACAGGGGACTCGCCTACGAGCAGTACTTC
TRBV6-5	few	TRBJ1-1	-	CASSFGREFTGSEAFF	TGTGCCAGCAGTTTTGGGCGGGAATTTACAGGCTCTGAAGCTTTCTTT
TRBV7-8	few	TRBJ2-7	-	CASSPRWAAYEQYF	TGTGCCAGCAGCCCTCGGTGGGCTGCCTACGAGCAGTACTTC
TRBV5-1	many	TRBJ1-1	-	CASSFMANTEAFF	TGCGCCAGCAGCTTTATGGCGAACACTGAAGCTTTCTTT
TRBV10-3	many	TRBJ2-7	TRBD2	CAISESEGRDEQYF	TGTGCCATCAGTGAGTCGGAGGGGAGGGACGAGCAGTACTTC
TRBV4-1	-	TRBJ2-2	-	CASSSWQGSTGELFF	TGCGCCAGCAGCTCATGGCAGGGGTCCACCGGGGAGCTGTTTTTT
TRBV3-1	few	TRBJ2-7	-	CASSQALGGVSEQYF	TGTGCCAGCAGCCAAGCCCTTGGAGGAGTATCCGAGCAGTACTTC
TRBV3-1	many	TRBJ2-5	-	CASSQEITGSGQETQYF	TGTGCCAGCAGCCAAGAGATCACAGGGTCAGGGCAAGAGACCCAGTACTTC
TRBV28	few	TRBJ1-1	-	CASSLGYGGMNTEAFF	TGTGCCAGCAGTTTAGGGTACGGAGGTATGAACACTGAAGCTTTCTTT
TRBV12-3/TRBV12-4	many	TRBJ1-6	TRBD1	CASRQGFNSPLHF	TGTGCCAGTCGACAGGGCTTTAATTCACCCCTCCACTTT
TRBV20-1	many	TRBJ1-3	-	CSARNFGQDRTGNTIYF	TGCAGTGCTAGAAATTTCGGACAAGACCGGACGGGAAACACCATATATTTT